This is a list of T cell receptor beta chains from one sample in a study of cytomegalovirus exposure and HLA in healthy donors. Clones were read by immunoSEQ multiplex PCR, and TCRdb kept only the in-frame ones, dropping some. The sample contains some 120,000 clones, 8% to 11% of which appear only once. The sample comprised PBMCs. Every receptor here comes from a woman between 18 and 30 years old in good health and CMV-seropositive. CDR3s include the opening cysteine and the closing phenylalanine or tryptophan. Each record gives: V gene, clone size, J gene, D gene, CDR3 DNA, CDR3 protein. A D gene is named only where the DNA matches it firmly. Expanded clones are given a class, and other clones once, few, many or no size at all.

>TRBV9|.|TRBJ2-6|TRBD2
TGTGCCAGCAGCCGGGGGGACTCTGGGGCCAACGTCCTGACTTTC
CASSRGDSGANVLTF
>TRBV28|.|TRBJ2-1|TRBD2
TGTGCCAGCAGTCCCCCCAGGACTAGCGGGAGCTATGAGCAGTTCTTC
CASSPPRTSGSYEQFF
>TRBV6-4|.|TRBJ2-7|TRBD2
TGTGCCAGCAGGGAACTACTAGCGACGAGCTCCTACGAGCAGTACTTC
CASRELLATSSYEQYF
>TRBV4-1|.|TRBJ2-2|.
TGCGCCAGCAGCCAAGATTCCGTAAGGACACCGAACACCGGGGAGCTGTTTTTT
CASSQDSVRTPNTGELFF
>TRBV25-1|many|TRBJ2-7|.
TGTGCCAGCAGTGATAATCAATGGCACGAGCAGTACTTC
CASSDNQWHEQYF
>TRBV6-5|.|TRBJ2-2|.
TGTGCCAGCAGTTACTCACACAGAAACACCGGGGAGCTGTTTTTT
CASSYSHRNTGELFF
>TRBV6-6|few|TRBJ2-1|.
TGTGCCAGCAGTTACTCGAGGCTGAACAATGAGCAGTTCTTC
CASSYSRLNNEQFF
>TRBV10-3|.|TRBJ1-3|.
TGTGCCATCAGTGACGGTATAAACACCATATATTTT
CAISDGINTIYF
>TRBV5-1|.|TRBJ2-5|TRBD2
TGCGCCAGCAGCCTACTAGCGGATCAAGAGACCCAGTACTTC
CASSLLADQETQYF
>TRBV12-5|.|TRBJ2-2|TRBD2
TGTGCTAGTGGGTTGAAACTAGCGGCGGACACCGGGGAGCTGTTTTTT
CASGLKLAADTGELFF
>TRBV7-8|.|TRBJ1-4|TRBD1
TGTGCCAGCAGCAAAAGAGGGACAGGAGCTAATGAAAAACTGTTTTTT
CASSKRGTGANEKLFF
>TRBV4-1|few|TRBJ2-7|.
TGCGCCAGCAGCCTAAAGGAGGTTGGGGGACAATTTTACGAGCAGTACTTC
CASSLKEVGGQFYEQYF
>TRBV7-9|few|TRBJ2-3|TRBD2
TGTGCCAGCAGCTTGGCGCCGGGACTAGACACAGATACGCAGTATTTT
CASSLAPGLDTDTQYF
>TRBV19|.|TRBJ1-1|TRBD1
TGTGCCAGTAGTTCCTTATACAGGGGGCGGAGGAGCACTGAAGCTTTCTTT
CASSSLYRGRRSTEAFF
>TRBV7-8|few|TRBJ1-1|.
TGTGCCAGCAGCTTCCCTGGAGACCAAGCTTTCTTT
CASSFPGDQAFF
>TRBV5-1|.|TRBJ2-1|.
TGCGCCAGCAGCTTGGAAGCGTTCTCCTACAATGAGCAGTTCTTC
CASSLEAFSYNEQFF
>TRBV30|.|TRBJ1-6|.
TGTGCCTGGAGCAGGACAGTACTCCTGAGCTCCTATAATTCACCCCTCCACTTT
CAWSRTVLLSSYNSPLHF
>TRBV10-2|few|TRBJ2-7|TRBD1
TGCGCCAGCAGTGAGTCGGACAGGGACTACGAGCAGTACTTC
CASSESDRDYEQYF
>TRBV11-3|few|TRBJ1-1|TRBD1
TGTGCCAGTAGACAGGGGACGAACACTGAAGCTTTCTTT
CASRQGTNTEAFF
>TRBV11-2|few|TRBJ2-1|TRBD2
TGTGCCAGCAGCATTGGACTAGCTTTGTCCTACAATGAGCAGTTCTTC
CASSIGLALSYNEQFF
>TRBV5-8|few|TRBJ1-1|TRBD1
TGTGCCAGCACCAGATTAGCCGGGACAGGGTCTTTCTTT
CASTRLAGTGSFF
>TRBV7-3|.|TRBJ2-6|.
TGTGCCAGCACCCCGACAGTTTCCTCTGGGGCCAACGTCCTGACTTTC
CASTPTVSSGANVLTF